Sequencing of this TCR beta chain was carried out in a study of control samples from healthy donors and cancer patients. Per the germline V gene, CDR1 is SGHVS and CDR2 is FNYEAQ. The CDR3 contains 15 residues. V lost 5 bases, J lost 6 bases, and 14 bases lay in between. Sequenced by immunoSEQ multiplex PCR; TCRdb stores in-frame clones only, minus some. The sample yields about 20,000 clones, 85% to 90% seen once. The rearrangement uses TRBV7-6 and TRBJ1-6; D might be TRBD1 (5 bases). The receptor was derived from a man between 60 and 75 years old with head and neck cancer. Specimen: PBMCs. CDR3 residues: CASSKASGSNSPLHF. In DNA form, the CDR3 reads TGTGCCAGCAGCAAGGCTTCAGGGTCTAATTCACCCCTCCACTTT.